Shown below are 19 T cell receptor beta chains from a single sample sequenced in a study of CD8 T cells in Susac syndrome. Random hexamers were used to reverse transcribe an amount of roughly 0.45 to 1 ug RNA. TCRdb re-analysed the immunoSEQ multiplex PCR reads in MiXCR, keeping a single row per CDR3 protein. The data contain 90,000 to 150,000 distinct CDR3 sequences, 85% to 95% of them singletons. Source material: CD4+ T cells from PBMCs. Receptors originate from a human donor with multiple sclerosis.

This rearrangement joins TRBV19 to TRBJ1-5, with TRBD1 matching over 9 bases. V lost 5 bases and J lost 2; bases outside the gene matches: 13. This CDR3 comprises 18 residues. Looked up from germline, CDR1 is LNHDA and CDR2 is SQIVND (reference sequence). As DNA, the CDR3 is TGTGCCAGTAGTTTCTCCGGGACAGGGCCTCGGGGCAATCAGCCCCAGCATTTT. Translated, it gives CASSFSGTGPRGNQPQHF.

The chain carries TRBV20-1 and TRBJ1-1; 7 nucleotides align to TRBD1. Trimming removed 5 bases from V and 11 bases from J; junction bases left unmatched: 11. The germline V gene encodes CDR1 DFQATT and CDR2 SNEGSKA (reference sequence). The CDR3 runs to 12 residues. The CDR3, as DNA: TGCAGTGCTGTTTCTTCCAGGGGGGCGGCTTTCTTT. The encoded protein is CSAVSSRGAAFF.

CDR3 sequence reads: CASIFNLPKDRAYNSPLHF. The CDR3 region has the DNA TGTGCCAGCATCTTCAATTTGCCGAAGGACAGGGCCTATAATTCACCCCTCCACTTT. This chain uses TRBV9 with TRBJ1-6; 8 nucleotides line up with TRBD1. The CDR3 has 19 residues. CDR1 and CDR2 from the germline V gene are SGDLS and YYNGEE. J gave up 2 bases and V 6 bases, and 16 bases lay outside the gene matches.

The chain carries TRBV6-5 and TRBJ1-5; no clear D. In germline, CDR1 is MNHEY, CDR2 SVGAGI. The CDR3 loop spans 17 amino acids. V was clipped by 0 bases and J by 0 bases, with 12 bases between them. The CDR3 nucleotides are TGTGCCAGCAGTTACTCTCTGGGAGTGACTAGCAATCAGCCCCAGCATTTT. Its translation is CASSYSLGVTSNQPQHF.

The V and J genes are TRBV4-3 and TRBJ2-3; D remains ambiguous. V was shortened by 1 base and J by 0 bases, with 5 bases between the two germline ends. Germline CDR1 and CDR2: LGHNA and YSLEER. CDR3 length: 14 amino acids. As DNA, the CDR3 is TGCGCCAGCAGCCAAGGGGCGAGCACAGATACGCAGTATTTT. Translation: CASSQGASTDTQYF.

The chain has TRBV30 and TRBJ1-2, with 7 bases lining up with TRBD1. With V trimmed by 2 bases and J by 6 bases, 15 bases remained unmatched. This CDR3 contains 16 residues. Germline V lookup: CDR1 GTSNPN, CDR2 SVGIG (reference sequence). The CDR3 DNA is TGTGCCTGGAGTCTACGTAGGGGGCAAAAGGCGGATGGCTACACCTTC. Translated: CAWSLRRGQKADGYTF.

This clonotype was seen once. V is TRBV14 and J is TRBJ1-1, with TRBD1 matching 7 bases. CDR3 size: 15 residues. Germline loops: CDR1 SGHDN, CDR2 FVKESK. Unmatched junction bases numbered 5, after V lost 4 bases and J lost 0 bases. CDR3: CASSPPGQLNTEAFF. The CDR3 DNA reads as TGTGCCAGCAGCCCCCCGGGACAGTTGAACACTGAAGCTTTCTTT.

The chain uses TRBV29-1 and TRBJ1-1, with TRBD1 identical over 9 bases. Trimming at V came to 1 base and at J to 12 bases, leaving 6 bases not matched to a gene. The CDR3 consists of 12 residues. The germline CDR1 and CDR2 sequences are SQVTM and ANQGSEA. The CDR3 reads CSVEVTGTGSFF. The CDR3 bases are TGCAGCGTTGAAGTTACCGGGACAGGGTCTTTCTTT.

The genes are TRBV6-1 and TRBJ2-7, with no clear D. Deletions cut 5 bases from V and 3 bases from J, with 8 bases between. CDR3 size: 12 residues. CDR1 and CDR2 from the germline V gene are MNHNS and SASEGT. The CDR3 is CASSTEFYEQYF. The CDR3 region has the DNA TGTGCCAGCAGTACAGAGTTCTACGAGCAGTACTTC.

The CDR3 DNA follows: TGTGCCAGCAGCTCTCCAGACATCTATGGCTACACCTTC. Translating it yields CASSSPDIYGYTF. The chain couples TRBV5-6 to TRBJ1-2, with unresolved D. The ends were cut back, 3 bases at V and 4 bases at J, with 10 bases in the middle. Germline V gene sequence: CDR1 SGHDT, CDR2 YYEEEE. The CDR3 runs to 13 residues.

V is TRBV24-1 and J is TRBJ2-1; possibly TRBD1 for D (5 bases). Germline assignment: CDR1 KGHDR and CDR2 SFDVKD. The V end lost 3 bases, the J end lost 2 bases, and 13 bases lay between the germline ends. The CDR3 runs to 16 residues. For the CDR3, the DNA is TGTGCCACCAGTGATCCCTCCAGGGCCCCCTACAATGAGCAGTTCTTC. Translation: CATSDPSRAPYNEQFF.

This chain uses TRBV6-1 with TRBJ1-6; perhaps TRBD1 as D (5 bases). CDR1 and CDR2 (germline): MNHNS, SASEGT. V gave up 5 bases and J gave up 7 bases, with 18 bases separating them. This CDR3 comprises 16 residues. CDR3 in DNA: TGTGCCAGCAGTACAGGAAGTACGACCGTAAATTCACCCCTCCACTTT. As protein: CASSTGSTTVNSPLHF.

J is TRBJ2-3 and V is TRBV7-2; the D call may be TRBD1 or TRBD2 (5 bases each). The CDR3 contains 15 residues. The germline CDR1 and CDR2 sequences are SGHTA and FQGNSA. The V end lost 5 bases, the J end lost 3 bases, and 15 bases lay between the germline ends. The CDR3 sequence is CASSLRGDLTDTQYF. The CDR3, as DNA: TGTGCCAGCAGCCTCCGAGGGGATTTGACAGATACGCAGTATTTT. Filled out from reference TRBV7-2 and TRBJ2-3, the complete variable domain reads GAGVSQSPSNKVTEKGKDVELRCDPISGHTALYWYRQSLGQGLEFLIYFQGNSAPDKSGLPSDRFSAERTGGSVSTLTIQRTQQEDSAVYLCASSLRGDLTDTQYFGPGTRLTVL.

J is TRBJ2-5 and V is TRBV12-3 or TRBV12-4; D unresolved. V lost 8 bases, J lost 1 base, and 11 bases lay in between. The CDR3 loop spans 13 amino acids. As DNA, the CDR3 is TGTGCCAGCTCCCTCGATATCCAAGAGACCCAGTACTTC. It translates to CASSLDIQETQYF.

This chain links TRBV30 with TRBJ1-1; 7 bases are shared with TRBD1. Germline values: CDR1 GTSNPN, CDR2 SVGIG (reference sequence). After removal of 2 bases from V and 1 base from J, the junction contained 4 bases not matched to a gene. The CDR3 runs to 14 residues. For the CDR3, the DNA is TGTGCCTGGAGTAGAAACAGGGGGAACACTGAAGCTTTCTTT. Residues: CAWSRNRGNTEAFF.

The chain has TRBV20-1 and TRBJ2-3; 11 bases are a match to TRBD2. J was trimmed by 2 bases and V by 5 bases; bases with no gene match: 12. Germline V gene lookup returns CDR1 DFQATT and CDR2 SNEGSKA (reference sequence). The CDR3 is 17 residues long. The CDR3 region is CSAQRSASGGYTDTQYF. CDR3 sequence (DNA): TGCAGTGCTCAAAGGTCGGCTAGCGGGGGGTACACAGATACGCAGTATTTT.

This chain links TRBV30 with TRBJ1-6; a weak D match, TRBD1 (5 bases). Deletions cut 3 bases from V and 7 bases from J, with 16 bases between. CDR1 and CDR2 (germline): GTSNPN, SVGIG (reference sequence). This CDR3 comprises 15 residues. The CDR3 sequence: CAWSAAKRGNSPLHF. CDR3 bases: TGTGCCTGGAGCGCCGCGAAGAGGGGCAATTCACCCCTCCACTTT.

This clonotype was seen just once. This chain connects TRBV30 to TRBJ1-5, with 8 positions matching TRBD1. The V gene end was trimmed by 2 bases and the J gene end by 0 bases; junction bases not matched to a gene: 6. Looked up from germline, CDR1 is GTSNPN and CDR2 is SVGIG (reference sequence). The CDR3 is made up of 16 amino acids. The CDR3 region has the DNA TGTGCCTGGAGTCCGAGGACAGGGAGTAGCAATCAGCCCCAGCATTTT. It is translated as CAWSPRTGSSNQPQHF.

CDR3 in DNA: TGTGCCACCAGCAACCCAGTGAACACTGAAGCTTTCTTT. This translates into CATSNPVNTEAFF. The chain couples TRBV15 to TRBJ1-1; D gene uncertain. V lost 4 bases and J 0 bases, leaving 6 bases between the germline ends. The CDR3 loop spans 13 amino acids. CDR1 and CDR2 (germline): LNHNV, YYDKDF (reference sequence).